This TCR beta chain comes out of a study of blood T cells in healthy people across ages. Alongside a J-beta primer mix, a sample-barcoded 5' primer served in a second PCR lasting about 6 to 12 cycles. The yield of each sample was at least 2.5 million CDR3-containing paired-end reads. MiXCR was run by TCRdb on the 5' RACE reads, yielding one entry per CDR3 protein. The sample carries approximately 780,000 distinct CDR3 sequences, about a quarter recorded once. The CDR3 has 14 amino acids. Trimming pared 0 bases from V and 6 bases from J, leaving 10 bases between. Germline CDR1 SGHRS, CDR2 YFSETQ. Separately, the same data were catalogued under a study of T cells of mothers and their children. That source notes: No T cell clones of persistent microchimeric origin were detected.

The chain couples TRBV5-1 to TRBJ1-3, with D possibly matching TRBD1 (5 bases). Material: blood. The origin of this receptor is a boy aged 5 to 17 in good health. The CDR3 loop reads CASSLVEGQNTIYF. The CDR3 coding sequence is TGCGCCAGCAGCTTGGTGGAGGGGCAAAACACCATATATTTT.